The clone carrying this TCR beta chain was seen a single time. What it binds is not known. Germline V gives CDR1 GTSNPN, CDR2 SVGIG (reference sequence). CDR3 length: 13 residues. Trimming stripped 4 bases from V and 2 bases from J, with 10 bases between. TCRB transcripts that were expressed got sequenced, as all of the isolated RNA had been reverse transcribed. TCRdb's copy holds only in-frame clones and misses some; the assay was immunoSEQ multiplex PCR. This sample has roughly 240,000 clones, with under 70% found just once. These data come from a study of beta chain features in type 1 diabetes. Whole-study results and caveats: Patients with type 1 diabetes showed fewer VDJ junction insertions and more deletions. Across patients, naive, central memory and Treg TCRB repertoires exhibited apparently greater similarity than was observed across healthy donors.

The sequenced sample consisted of naive CD4+ T cells from blood. This sequence was found in a man in his thirties or forties in good health. The chain has TRBV30 and TRBJ2-3; D is unclear. The CDR3 is CAWINRTTDTQYF. DNA for the CDR3: TGTGCCTGGATTAACAGAACCACAGATACGCAGTATTTT.